This T cell receptor (beta chain) stems from a study of metastatic and nonmetastatic thyroid tumors (TCRdb year 2020). Regarding the study in general: The researchers compared repertoires between peripheral blood samples and tumor or nodule tissue samples from patients with malignant or benign thyroid disease. Results the study describes overall, beyond this receptor: TCR beta diversity was reported as significantly higher in malignant tumors than in benign nodules, in both blood and tumor samples.

No treatment had been received by any patient before thyroid surgery. Using T-cell receptor beta sequencing, the study looked back at clinical samples from patients collected from the early 2010s to the late 2010s. This clone was recorded many times. No cognate antigen has been identified for it. Base-call qualities are not available, and no considerably larger clone is one nucleotide away. Library creation used PCR. Sequencing was performed on an Illumina HiSeq 4000. High-throughput sequencing was used to profile the CDR3 region of the TCR beta-chain in every patient. Regarding the original processing steps: A classifier to discriminate distant-metastatic papillary thyroid cancer patients was built from CDR3 differences across clinicopathological groups. The Shannon index was used to measure repertoire diversity, and the Morisita-Horn index was used to measure how similar tumor and blood repertoires were. The raw public reads went through TCRdb reprocessing: fastp at Q25, MiXCR clone calling, in-frame beta chains kept. In this record, the V and J calls reflect TCRdb's handling and not the investigators' own analysis. Across this sample there are some 20,000 clones, with 20% to 25% seen only once. The top ten clonotypes cover around 12% of the sample.

From its cysteine to its phenylalanine, the CDR3 spans 17 amino acids. Only CDR3 DNA remains: 51 bases, in frame from the first base. For this chain, trimming is 5 bases at the V end and 5 bases at the J end, and the number of junction bases without a gene match is 10. The rearrangement combines TRBV12-3 or TRBV12-4 with TRBJ2-5, and 14 bases in between align with TRBD2. The TCR comes from a female donor with papillary thyroid cancer or a benign thyroid nodule (not recorded which). Some clones in this sample may be carry-over from other donors' samples. What was sequenced was tumor tissue. The CDR3: CASSIRTSGRMEETQYF. In nucleotide form, the sequence is TGTGCCAGCAGTATAAGGACTAGCGGGAGGATGGAGGAGACCCAGTACTTC.